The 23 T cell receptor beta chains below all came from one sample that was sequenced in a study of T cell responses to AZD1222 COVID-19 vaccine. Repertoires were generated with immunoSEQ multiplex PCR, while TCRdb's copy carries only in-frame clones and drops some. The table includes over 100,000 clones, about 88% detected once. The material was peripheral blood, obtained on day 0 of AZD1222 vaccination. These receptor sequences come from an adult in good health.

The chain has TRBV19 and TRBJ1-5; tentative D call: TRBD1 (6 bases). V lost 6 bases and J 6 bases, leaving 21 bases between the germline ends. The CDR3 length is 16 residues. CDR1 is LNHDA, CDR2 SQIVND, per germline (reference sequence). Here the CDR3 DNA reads TGTGCCAGTAGCCCCGGGGGGCAGGGAAGAGGTCAGCCCCAGCATTTT. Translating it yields CASSPGGQGRGQPQHF.

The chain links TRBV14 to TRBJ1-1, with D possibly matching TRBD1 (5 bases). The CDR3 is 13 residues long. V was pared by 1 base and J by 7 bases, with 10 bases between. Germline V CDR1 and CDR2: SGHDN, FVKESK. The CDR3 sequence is CASSQGDGREAFF. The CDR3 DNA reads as TGTGCCAGCAGCCAAGGGGACGGTCGTGAAGCTTTCTTT. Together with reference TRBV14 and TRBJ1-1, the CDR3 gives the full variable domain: EAGVTQFPSHSVIEKGQTVTLRCDPISGHDNLYWYRRVMGKEIKFLLHFVKESKQDESGMPNNRFLAERTGGTYSTLKVQPAELEDSGVYFCASSQGDGREAFFGQGTRLTVV.

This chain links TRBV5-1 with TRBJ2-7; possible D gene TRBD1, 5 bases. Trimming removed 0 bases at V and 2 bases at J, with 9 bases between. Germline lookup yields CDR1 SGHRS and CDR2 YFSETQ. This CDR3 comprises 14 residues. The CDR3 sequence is CASSLETGPYEQYF. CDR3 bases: TGCGCCAGCAGCTTGGAAACAGGACCCTACGAGCAGTACTTC.

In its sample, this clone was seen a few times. Here the CDR3 reads CASSHEVHSTDTQYF. The CDR3 region has the DNA TGTGCCAGCAGCCATGAGGTCCACAGCACAGATACGCAGTATTTT. The rearrangement links TRBV4-2 to TRBJ2-3; the D is unclear. Germline V CDR1 and CDR2: LGHNA, YNFKEQ. The length of the CDR3 is 15 residues. The V gene lost 3 bases and the J gene lost 0 bases, with 10 bases spanning the gap.

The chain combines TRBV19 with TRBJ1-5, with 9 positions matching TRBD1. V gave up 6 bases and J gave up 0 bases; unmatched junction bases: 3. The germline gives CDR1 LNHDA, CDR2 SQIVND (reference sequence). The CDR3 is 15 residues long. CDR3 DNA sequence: TGTGCCAGTAGCTTGACAGGGGGTAGCAATCAGCCCCAGCATTTT. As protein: CASSLTGGSNQPQHF.

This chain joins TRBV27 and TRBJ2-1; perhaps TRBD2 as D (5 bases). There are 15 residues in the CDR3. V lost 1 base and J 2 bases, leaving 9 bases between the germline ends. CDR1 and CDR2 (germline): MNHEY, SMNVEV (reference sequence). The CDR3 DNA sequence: TGTGCCAGCAGTTTATGGGCTAGCACCTACAATGAGCAGTTCTTC. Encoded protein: CASSLWASTYNEQFF.

The CDR3 bases are TGTGCCAGCAGCTTAGAGGCGAACACTGAAGCTTTCTTT. Translation gives CASSLEANTEAFF. The chain links TRBV7-9 to TRBJ1-1, with D unclear. The CDR3 is 13 residues long. V was clipped by 1 base and J by 1 base, with 4 bases between them. CDR1 and CDR2 (germline): SEHNR, FQNEAQ (reference sequence). The full variable domain, its missing parts supplied by reference TRBV7-9 and TRBJ1-1, is DTGVSQNPRHKITKRGQNVTFRCDPISEHNRLYWYRQTLGQGPEFLTYFQNEAQLEKSRLLSDRFSAERPKGSFSTLEIQRTEQGDSAMYLCASSLEANTEAFFGQGTRLTVV.

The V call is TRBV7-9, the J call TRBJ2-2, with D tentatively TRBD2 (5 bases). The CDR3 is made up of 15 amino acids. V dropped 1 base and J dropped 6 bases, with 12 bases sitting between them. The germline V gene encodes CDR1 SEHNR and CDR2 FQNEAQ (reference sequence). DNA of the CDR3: TGTGCCAGCAGCTTAGTGAGTAGCGCAGCCGGGGAGCTGTTTTTT. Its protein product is CASSLVSSAAGELFF.

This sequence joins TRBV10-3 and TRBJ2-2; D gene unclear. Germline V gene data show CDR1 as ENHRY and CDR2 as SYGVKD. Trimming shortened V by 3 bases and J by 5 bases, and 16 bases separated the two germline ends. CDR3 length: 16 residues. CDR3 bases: TGTGCCATCAGTGACCAGACGGAACCAAGGACCGGGGAGCTGTTTTTT. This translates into CAISDQTEPRTGELFF.

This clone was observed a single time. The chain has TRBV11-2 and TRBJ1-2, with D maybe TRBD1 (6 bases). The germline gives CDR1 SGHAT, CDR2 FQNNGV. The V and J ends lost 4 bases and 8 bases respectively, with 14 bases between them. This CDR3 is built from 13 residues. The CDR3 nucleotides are TGTGCCAGCAGCTCCGACAGGTGGCGGGGCTACACCTTC. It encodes CASSSDRWRGYTF.

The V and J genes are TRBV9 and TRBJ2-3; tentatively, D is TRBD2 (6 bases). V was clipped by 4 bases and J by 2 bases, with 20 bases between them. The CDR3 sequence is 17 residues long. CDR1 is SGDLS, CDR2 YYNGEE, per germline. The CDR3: CASSPRTGDSHTDTQYF. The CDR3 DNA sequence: TGTGCCAGCAGCCCCCGGACGGGGGACTCTCACACAGATACGCAGTATTTT.

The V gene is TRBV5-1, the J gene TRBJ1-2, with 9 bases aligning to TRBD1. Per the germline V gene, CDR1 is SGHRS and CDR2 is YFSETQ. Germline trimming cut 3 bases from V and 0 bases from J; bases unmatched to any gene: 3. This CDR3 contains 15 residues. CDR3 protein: CASSWTGETNYGYTF. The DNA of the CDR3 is TGCGCCAGCAGCTGGACAGGGGAAACTAACTATGGCTACACCTTC.

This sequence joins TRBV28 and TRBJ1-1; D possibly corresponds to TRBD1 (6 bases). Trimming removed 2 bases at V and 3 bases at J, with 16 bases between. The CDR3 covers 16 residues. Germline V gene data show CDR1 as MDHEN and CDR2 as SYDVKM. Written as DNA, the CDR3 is TGTGCCAGCAGTTTAGTAACAGGGAAACTTTACACTGAAGCTTTCTTT. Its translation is CASSLVTGKLYTEAFF.

The CDR3 DNA is TGTGCCAGCAGTTTCCTCCCCGGCAGGCGCTCGGGCGCAGGGGCCGGGGAGCTGTTTTTT. It is translated as CASSFLPGRRSGAGAGELFF. The chain has TRBV28 and TRBJ2-2; D is possibly TRBD1 (6 bases). The CDR3 is 20 residues long. Deletions cut 3 bases from V and 6 bases from J, with 29 bases between. Looked up from germline, CDR1 is MDHEN and CDR2 is SYDVKM.

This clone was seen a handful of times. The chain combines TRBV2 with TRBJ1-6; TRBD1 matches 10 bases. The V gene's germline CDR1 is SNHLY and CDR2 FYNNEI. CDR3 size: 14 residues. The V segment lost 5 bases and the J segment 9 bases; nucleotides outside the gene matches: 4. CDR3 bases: TGTGCCAGCAGTTCAGGACAGGGGGGTTCACCCCTCCACTTT. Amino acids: CASSSGQGGSPLHF. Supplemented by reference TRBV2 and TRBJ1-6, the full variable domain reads EPEVTQTPSHQVTQMGQEVILRCVPISNHLYFYWYRQILGQKVEFLVSFYNNEISEKSEIFDDQFSVERPDGSNFTLKIRSTKLEDSAMYFCASSSGQGGSPLHFGNGTRLTVT.

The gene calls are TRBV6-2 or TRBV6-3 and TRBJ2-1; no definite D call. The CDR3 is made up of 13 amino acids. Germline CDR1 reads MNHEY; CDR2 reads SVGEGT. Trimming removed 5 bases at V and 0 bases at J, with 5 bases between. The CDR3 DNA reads TGTGCCAGCAGTATGAGCTCCTACAATGAGCAGTTCTTC. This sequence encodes CASSMSSYNEQFF.

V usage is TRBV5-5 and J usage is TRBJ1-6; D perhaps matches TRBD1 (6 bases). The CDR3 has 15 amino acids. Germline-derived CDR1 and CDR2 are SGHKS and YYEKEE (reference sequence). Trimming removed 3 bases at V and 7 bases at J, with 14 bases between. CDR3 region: CASSSHGDTNSPLHF. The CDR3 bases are TGTGCCAGCAGCTCACACGGGGACACAAATTCACCCCTCCACTTT. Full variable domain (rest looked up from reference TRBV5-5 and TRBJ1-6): DAGVTQSPTHLIKTRGQQVTLRCSPISGHKSVSWYQQVLGQGPQFIFQYYEKEERGRGNFPDRFSARQFPNYSSELNVNALLLGDSALYLCASSSHGDTNSPLHFGNGTRLTVT.

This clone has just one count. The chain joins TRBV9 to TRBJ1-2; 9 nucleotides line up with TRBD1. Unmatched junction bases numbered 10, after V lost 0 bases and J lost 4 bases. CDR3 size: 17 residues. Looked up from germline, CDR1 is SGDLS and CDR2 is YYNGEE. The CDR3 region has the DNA TGTGCCAGCAGCGTAGGAGGGACAGGGAGTATTATCTATGGCTACACCTTC. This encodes CASSVGGTGSIIYGYTF.

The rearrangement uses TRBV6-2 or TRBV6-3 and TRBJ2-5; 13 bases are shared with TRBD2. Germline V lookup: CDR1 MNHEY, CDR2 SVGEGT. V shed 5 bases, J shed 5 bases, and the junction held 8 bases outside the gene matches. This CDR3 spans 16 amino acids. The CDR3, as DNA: TGTGCCAGCAGTGCCCGACTAGCGGGAGGTTGGGAGACCCAGTACTTC. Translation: CASSARLAGGWETQYF.

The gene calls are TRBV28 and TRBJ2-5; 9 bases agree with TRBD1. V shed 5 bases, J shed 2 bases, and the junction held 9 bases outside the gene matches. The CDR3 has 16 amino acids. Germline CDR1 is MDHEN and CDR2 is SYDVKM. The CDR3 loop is CASSTLQGARQETQYF. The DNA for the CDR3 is TGTGCCAGCAGTACCCTACAGGGGGCGCGTCAAGAGACCCAGTACTTC. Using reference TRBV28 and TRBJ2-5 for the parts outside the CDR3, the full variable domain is DVKVTQSSRYLVKRTGEKVFLECVQDMDHENMFWYRQDPGLGLRLIYFSYDVKMKEKGDIPEGYSVSREKKERFSLILESASTNQTSMYLCASSTLQGARQETQYFGPGTRLLVL.

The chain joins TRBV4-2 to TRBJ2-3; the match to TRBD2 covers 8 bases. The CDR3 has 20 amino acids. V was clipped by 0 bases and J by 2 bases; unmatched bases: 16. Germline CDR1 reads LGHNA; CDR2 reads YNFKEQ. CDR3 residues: CASSQDVAAGGLLDTDTQYF. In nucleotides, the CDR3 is TGTGCCAGCAGCCAAGATGTAGCGGCGGGGGGCCTCCTTGACACAGATACGCAGTATTTT.

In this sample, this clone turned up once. CDR3 region: CASSSGPKKETQYF. The CDR3 nucleotides are TGTGCCAGCAGTTCCGGACCGAAAAAAGAGACCCAGTACTTC. This chain connects TRBV28 to TRBJ2-5; unclear D gene. Germline values: CDR1 MDHEN, CDR2 SYDVKM. Trimming took 4 bases from V and 3 from J, leaving 12 bases between them. The CDR3 length is 14 residues.

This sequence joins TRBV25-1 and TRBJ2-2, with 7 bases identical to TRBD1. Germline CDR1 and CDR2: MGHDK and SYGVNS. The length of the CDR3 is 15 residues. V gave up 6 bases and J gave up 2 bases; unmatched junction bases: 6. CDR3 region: CASSLRGFNTGELFF. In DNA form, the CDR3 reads TGTGCCAGCAGCCTCAGGGGGTTCAACACCGGGGAGCTGTTTTTT.